Each of the 17 T cell receptor beta chains below was sequenced from the same sample in a study of blood T cell repertoires in COVID-19. The assay was immunoSEQ multiplex PCR, and TCRdb's table has in-frame clones only and misses some. The repertoire consists of tens of thousands of clones, with approximately 86% occurring once and the leading ten covering over 6%. The sample consisted of peripheral blood. Source of these receptors: a man older than 75 with COVID-19, enrolled during active disease.

The rearrangement links TRBV4-1 to TRBJ2-7; the match to TRBD1 covers 7 bases. Germline V gene lookup returns CDR1 MGHRA and CDR2 YSYEKL. Trimming removed 0 bases from V and 4 bases from J; junction bases left unmatched: 3. The CDR3 spans 14 residues. In DNA form, the CDR3 reads TGCGCCAGCAGCCAAGATAACAGGGGATACGAGCAGTACTTC. This sequence encodes CASSQDNRGYEQYF.

The CDR3 sequence: CASSVAAGGYEQYF. In nucleotides, the CDR3 is TGTGCCAGCAGCGTAGCGGCAGGGGGGTACGAGCAGTACTTC. V gene TRBV9 combines with J gene TRBJ2-7, with D maybe TRBD1 (7 bases). CDR3 length: 14 amino acids. CDR1 is SGDLS and CDR2 is YYNGEE in the germline V gene. V gave up 0 bases and J gave up 4 bases, with 11 bases separating them.

The chain is built from TRBV3-1 (or the pseudogene TRBV3-2) and TRBJ1-2; 7 bases agree with TRBD1. V dropped 0 bases and J dropped 8; count of bases not matched to a gene: 6. CDR1 is LGHDT, CDR2 YNNKEL, per germline (reference sequence). CDR3 size: 14 residues. The CDR3 nucleotides are TGTGCCAGCAGCCAAGATGGTCCAGGGGGAGGCTACACCTTC. Amino acid sequence: CASSQDGPGGGYTF.

This clone showed up just a few times. The gene calls are TRBV3-1 (or the pseudogene TRBV3-2) and TRBJ1-1; 8 bases agree with TRBD1. CDR3 length: 12 amino acids. Unmatched junction bases numbered 10, after V lost 8 bases and J lost 11 bases. Germline V lookup: CDR1 LGHDT, CDR2 YNNKEL (reference sequence). DNA for the CDR3: TGTGCCAGCGGTGGACAGGGATTAGGGGCTTTCTTT. This sequence encodes CASGGQGLGAFF.

This clone was observed a single time. V is TRBV5-1 and J is TRBJ2-3, with TRBD1 matching over 11 bases. Germline CDR1 and CDR2: SGHRS and YFSETQ. The CDR3 contains 20 residues. J gave up 0 bases and V 4 bases, and 16 bases lay outside the gene matches. DNA of the CDR3: TGCGCCAGCAGCCTACTCCCCTTAGGGACAGGGGGATTTAGCACAGATACGCAGTATTTT. Encoded protein: CASSLLPLGTGGFSTDTQYF.

The V call is TRBV10-3, the J call TRBJ2-7, with 8 bases aligning to TRBD1. V gave up 0 bases and J gave up 10 bases; unmatched junction bases: 11. The CDR3 loop spans 15 amino acids. CDR1 is ENHRY and CDR2 is SYGVKD in the germline V gene. This CDR3 is CAISESTGALSIQYF. The CDR3 nucleotides read TGTGCCATCAGTGAGTCGACAGGGGCTCTCTCCATCCAGTACTTC.

This clone was seen only once. The gene calls are TRBV28 and TRBJ1-5; tentative D call: TRBD1 (6 bases). Trimming pared 3 bases from V and 0 bases from J, leaving 15 bases between. The V gene's germline CDR1 is MDHEN and CDR2 SYDVKM. The CDR3 covers 17 residues. CDR3 sequence (DNA): TGTGCCAGCAGTTTCTTAACGGACAGCTTTAGCAATCAGCCCCAGCATTTT. It yields the protein CASSFLTDSFSNQPQHF.

The chain uses TRBV28 and TRBJ1-1, with 9 bases matching TRBD1. The CDR3 is 18 amino acids. CDR1 is MDHEN, CDR2 SYDVKM, per germline. The CDR3 DNA reads as TGTGCAGTTGGACCCGGGACAGGGTGGTCTTGGTCCCCCACTGAAGCTTTCTTT. This encodes CAVGPGTGWSWSPTEAFF.

This clone was found once. This sequence joins TRBV10-3 and TRBJ2-1, with TRBD1 as a possible D gene (6 bases). The CDR3 consists of 13 residues. With 2 bases removed from V and 5 bases from J, the gap between germline ends came to 7 bases. The germline gives CDR1 ENHRY, CDR2 SYGVKD. The CDR3 loop reads CAISETGNNEQFF. The CDR3, as DNA: TGTGCCATCAGTGAGACAGGGAACAATGAGCAGTTCTTC.

This clone was observed a few times. The chain uses TRBV10-3 and TRBJ2-7; 9 bases align to TRBD1. There are 15 residues in the CDR3. Germline trimming cut 4 bases from V and 3 bases from J; bases unmatched to any gene: 7. Germline CDR1 and CDR2: ENHRY and SYGVKD. CDR3 sequence reads: CAISGGQGAIYEQYF. The CDR3 bases are TGTGCCATCAGTGGGGGACAGGGAGCGATCTACGAGCAGTACTTC.

V and J are TRBV24-1 and TRBJ2-3; D call uncertain. Germline-derived CDR1 and CDR2 are KGHDR and SFDVKD. Trimming cost V 1 base and J 3 bases, with 4 bases left between them. This CDR3 comprises 13 residues. The CDR3 loop reads CATSDFGTDTQYF. DNA of the CDR3: TGTGCCACCAGTGATTTCGGGACAGATACGCAGTATTTT.

This chain uses TRBV7-6 with TRBJ2-3; 14 nucleotides line up with TRBD2. The trim removed 5 bases at V and 5 bases at J, leaving 6 bases unmatched. This CDR3 is 16 amino acids long. Per germline, CDR1 SGHVS and CDR2 FNYEAQ. The CDR3 DNA reads as TGTGCCAGCAGCGGGGGACTAGCGGGGGTGAGAGATACGCAGTATTTT. Its translation is CASSGGLAGVRDTQYF.

This chain connects TRBV4-2 to TRBJ2-3; D is possibly TRBD1 (5 bases). This CDR3 comprises 14 residues. The germline CDR1 and CDR2 sequences are LGHNA and YNFKEQ. V lost 3 bases, J lost 2 bases, and 9 bases lay in between. As DNA, the CDR3 is TGTGCCAGCAGCCACTCAGGGAACACAGATACGCAGTATTTT. Residues: CASSHSGNTDTQYF.

J is TRBJ1-5 and V is TRBV19, with D tentatively TRBD1 (5 bases). The CDR3 covers 15 residues. Germline CDR1 is LNHDA and CDR2 is SQIVND (reference sequence). Between the trimmed V and J ends, which lost 2 bases and 4 bases, there was a span of 12 bases. The CDR3 region is CASSIYRSHNQPQHF. CDR3 DNA sequence: TGTGCCAGTAGTATATACAGGAGCCATAATCAGCCCCAGCATTTT.

The V gene is TRBV6-5, the J gene TRBJ1-1; D not certain. This CDR3 contains 12 residues. CDR1 and CDR2 from the germline V gene are MNHEY and SVGAGI. V was clipped by 8 bases and J by 7 bases, with 14 bases between them. CDR3 region: CASGTAFSEAFF. The CDR3 DNA follows: TGTGCCAGCGGAACAGCCTTTAGTGAAGCTTTCTTT.

In its sample, this clone was seen a few times. The V and J genes are TRBV28 and TRBJ1-4; 7 positions agree with TRBD1. This CDR3 is built from 14 residues. V trimming: 6 bases; J trimming: 1 base; junction bases outside the gene matches: 2. Germline V gene sequence: CDR1 MDHEN, CDR2 SYDVKM. CDR3 in DNA: TGTGCCAGCAGCCCAGGGGGAACTAATGAAAAACTGTTTTTT. Translation gives CASSPGGTNEKLFF. The full variable domain, in which reference TRBV28 and TRBJ1-4 provide the parts outside the CDR3, is DVKVTQSSRYLVKRTGEKVFLECVQDMDHENMFWYRQDPGLGLRLIYFSYDVKMKEKGDIPEGYSVSREKKERFSLILESASTNQTSMYLCASSPGGTNEKLFFGSGTQLSVL.

The chain employs TRBV4-2 and TRBJ2-7, with D perhaps matching TRBD2 (5 bases). This CDR3 spans 14 amino acids. From germline, CDR1 is LGHNA and CDR2 YNFKEQ. V lost 0 bases, J lost 2 bases, and 8 bases lay in between. CDR3 protein: CASSQDVRAYEQYF. The CDR3 DNA sequence: TGTGCCAGCAGCCAAGATGTGAGGGCCTACGAGCAGTACTTC.